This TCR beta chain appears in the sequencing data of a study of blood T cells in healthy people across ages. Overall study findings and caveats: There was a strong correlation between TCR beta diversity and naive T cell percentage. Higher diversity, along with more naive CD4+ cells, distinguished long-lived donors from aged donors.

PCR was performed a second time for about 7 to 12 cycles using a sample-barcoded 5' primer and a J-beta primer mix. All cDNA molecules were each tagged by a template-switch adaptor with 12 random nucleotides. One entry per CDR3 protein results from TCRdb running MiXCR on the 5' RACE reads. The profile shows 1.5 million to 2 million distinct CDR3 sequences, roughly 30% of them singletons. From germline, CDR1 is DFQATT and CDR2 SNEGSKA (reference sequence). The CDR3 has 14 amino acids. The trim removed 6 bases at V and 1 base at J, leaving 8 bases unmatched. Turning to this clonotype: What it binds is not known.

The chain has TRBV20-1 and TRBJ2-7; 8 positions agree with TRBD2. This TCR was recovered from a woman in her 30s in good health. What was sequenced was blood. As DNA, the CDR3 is TGCAGTGCCCCACCCAGCGGGAGATCCTACGAGCAGTACTTC. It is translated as CSAPPSGRSYEQYF.